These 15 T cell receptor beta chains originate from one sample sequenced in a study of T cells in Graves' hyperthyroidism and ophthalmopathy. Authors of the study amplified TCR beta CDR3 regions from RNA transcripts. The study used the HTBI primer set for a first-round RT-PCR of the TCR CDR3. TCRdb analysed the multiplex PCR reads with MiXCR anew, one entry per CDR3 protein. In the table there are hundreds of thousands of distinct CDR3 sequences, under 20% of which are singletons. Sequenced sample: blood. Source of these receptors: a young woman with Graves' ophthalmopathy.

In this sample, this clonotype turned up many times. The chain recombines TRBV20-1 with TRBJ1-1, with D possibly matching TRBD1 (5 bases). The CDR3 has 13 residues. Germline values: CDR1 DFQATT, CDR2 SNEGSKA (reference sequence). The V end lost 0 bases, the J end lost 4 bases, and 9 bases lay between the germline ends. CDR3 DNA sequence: TGCAGTGCTAGAGATGCAGGGACCACTGAAGCTTTCTTT. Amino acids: CSARDAGTTEAFF.

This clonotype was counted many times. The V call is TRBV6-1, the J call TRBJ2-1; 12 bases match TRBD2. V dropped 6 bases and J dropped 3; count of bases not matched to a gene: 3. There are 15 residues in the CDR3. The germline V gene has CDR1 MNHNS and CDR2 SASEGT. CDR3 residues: CASRRTSGDYNEQFF. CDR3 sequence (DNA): TGTGCCAGCAGACGGACTAGCGGGGACTACAATGAGCAGTTCTTC.

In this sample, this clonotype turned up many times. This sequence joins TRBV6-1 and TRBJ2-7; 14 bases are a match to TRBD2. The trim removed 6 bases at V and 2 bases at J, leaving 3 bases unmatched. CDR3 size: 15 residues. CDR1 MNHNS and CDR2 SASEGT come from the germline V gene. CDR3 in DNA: TGTGCCAGCAGCCAGACTAGCGGGAGGGCCTACGAGCAGTACTTC. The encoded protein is CASSQTSGRAYEQYF.

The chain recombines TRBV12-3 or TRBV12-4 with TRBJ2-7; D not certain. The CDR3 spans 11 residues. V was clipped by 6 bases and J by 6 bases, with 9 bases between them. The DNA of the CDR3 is TGTGCCAGCAGAACGAATTCCGAGCAGTACTTC. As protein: CASRTNSEQYF.

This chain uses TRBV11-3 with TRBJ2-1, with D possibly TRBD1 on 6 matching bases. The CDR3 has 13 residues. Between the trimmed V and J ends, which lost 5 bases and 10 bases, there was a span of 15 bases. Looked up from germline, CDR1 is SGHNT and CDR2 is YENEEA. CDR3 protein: CASSPRGANEQFF. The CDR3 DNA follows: TGTGCCAGCAGCCCCAGGGGAGCTAACGAGCAGTTCTTC.

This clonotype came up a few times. The CDR3 region has the DNA TGTGCCAGCAGCGGGGCCGAGCAGTTCTTC. It yields the protein CASSGAEQFF. The rearrangement uses TRBV7-9 and TRBJ2-1; D perhaps matches TRBD1 (5 bases). The germline gives CDR1 SEHNR, CDR2 FQNEAQ (reference sequence). The length of the CDR3 is 10 residues. Deletions cut 5 bases from V and 10 bases from J, with 6 bases between.

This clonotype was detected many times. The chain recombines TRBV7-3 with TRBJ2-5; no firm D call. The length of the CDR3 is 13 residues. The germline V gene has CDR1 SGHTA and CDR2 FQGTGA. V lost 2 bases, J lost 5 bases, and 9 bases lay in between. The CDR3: CASSLGRRETQYF. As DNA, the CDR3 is TGTGCCAGCAGCTTAGGGCGGCGGGAGACCCAGTACTTC.

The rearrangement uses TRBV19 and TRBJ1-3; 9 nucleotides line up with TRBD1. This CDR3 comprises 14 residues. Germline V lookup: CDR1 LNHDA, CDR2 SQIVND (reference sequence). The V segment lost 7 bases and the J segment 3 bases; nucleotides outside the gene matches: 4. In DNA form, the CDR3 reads TGTGCCAGTACCAAGGACAGGGGTGGAAACACCATATATTTT. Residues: CASTKDRGGNTIYF.

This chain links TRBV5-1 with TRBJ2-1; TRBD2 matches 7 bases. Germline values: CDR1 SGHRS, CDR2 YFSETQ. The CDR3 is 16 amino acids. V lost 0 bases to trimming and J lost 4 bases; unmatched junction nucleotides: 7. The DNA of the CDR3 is TGCGCCAGCAGCTTGGTGGCGGGAGTGACTTACAATGAGCAGTTCTTC. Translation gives CASSLVAGVTYNEQFF. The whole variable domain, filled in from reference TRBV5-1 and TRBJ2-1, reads KAGVTQTPRYLIKTRGQQVTLSCSPISGHRSVSWYQQTPGQGLQFLFEYFSETQRNKGNFPGRFSGRQFSNSRSEMNVSTLELGDSALYLCASSLVAGVTYNEQFFGPGTRLTVL.

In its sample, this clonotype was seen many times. The CDR3 is CSAREPGLQSSYNEQFF. For the CDR3, the DNA is TGCAGTGCTAGAGAACCGGGACTACAGAGCTCCTACAATGAGCAGTTCTTC. V and J are TRBV20-1 and TRBJ2-1; 7 bases align to TRBD2. The CDR3 has 17 residues. Unmatched junction bases numbered 8, after V lost 0 bases and J lost 0 bases. In germline, CDR1 is DFQATT, CDR2 SNEGSKA (reference sequence).

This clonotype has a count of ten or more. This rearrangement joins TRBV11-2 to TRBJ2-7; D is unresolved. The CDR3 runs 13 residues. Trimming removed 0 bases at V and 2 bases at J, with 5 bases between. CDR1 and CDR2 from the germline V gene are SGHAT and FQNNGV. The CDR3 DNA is TGTGCCAGCAGCTTAGATCCGCCCTACGAGCAGTACTTC. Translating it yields CASSLDPPYEQYF.

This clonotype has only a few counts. CDR3 protein: CASSTAGTQGNTIYF. The CDR3 DNA sequence: TGTGCCAGCAGCACCGCCGGGACACAGGGAAACACCATATATTTT. This rearrangement joins TRBV7-8 to TRBJ1-3, with D maybe TRBD1 (6 bases). Per germline, CDR1 SGHVS and CDR2 FQNEAQ. This CDR3 is 15 amino acids long. Deletions cut 5 bases from V and 4 bases from J, with 15 bases between.

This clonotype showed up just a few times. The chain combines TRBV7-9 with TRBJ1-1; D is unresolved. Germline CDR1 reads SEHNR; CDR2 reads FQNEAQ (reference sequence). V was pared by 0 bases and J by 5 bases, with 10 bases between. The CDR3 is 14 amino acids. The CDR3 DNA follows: TGTGCCAGCAGCTTAGCGGGGTTCTTGACTGAAGCTTTCTTT. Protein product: CASSLAGFLTEAFF.

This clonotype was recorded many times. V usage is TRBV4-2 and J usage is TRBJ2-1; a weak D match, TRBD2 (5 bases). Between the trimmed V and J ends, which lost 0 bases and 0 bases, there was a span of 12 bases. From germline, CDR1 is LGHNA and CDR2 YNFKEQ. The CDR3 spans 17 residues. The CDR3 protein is CASSQDLGGRSYNEQFF. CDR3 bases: TGTGCCAGCAGCCAAGATCTGGGCGGGCGCTCCTACAATGAGCAGTTCTTC.

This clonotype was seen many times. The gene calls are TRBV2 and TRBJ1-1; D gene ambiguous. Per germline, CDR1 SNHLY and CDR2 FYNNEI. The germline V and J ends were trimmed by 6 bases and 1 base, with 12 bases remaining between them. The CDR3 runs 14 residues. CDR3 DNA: TGTGCCAGCAGAACGGACCCAGAGAACACTGAAGCTTTCTTT. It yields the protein CASRTDPENTEAFF.